Listed below are T cell receptor beta chains from one sample, sequenced in a study of T cells in Graves' hyperthyroidism and ophthalmopathy. TCRdb analysed the multiplex PCR reads with MiXCR anew, one entry per CDR3 protein. Of about 740,000 distinct CDR3 sequences listed, 14% were seen once; the top ten hold roughly a tenth. Sequencing input: blood. Source of these receptors: a woman between 18 and 29 years old with Graves' hyperthyroidism. CDR3s include the opening cysteine and the closing phenylalanine or tryptophan. A D gene is named only where the DNA matches it firmly. The size field is filled for only some rows; it gives once, few, many or a size class.

abundance,d_gene,len,v_gene,j_gene,CDR3nt,CDR3aa
many,-,15,TRBV2,TRBJ2-5,TGTGCCAGCAGTGCAGGTACAGGGTTCGAGGAGACCCAGTACTTC,CASSAGTGFEETQYF
few,TRBD2,15,TRBV2,TRBJ2-7,TGTGCCAGCAGTTCACTAGCGGGAGGGCTCAGCGAGCAGTACTTC,CASSSLAGGLSEQYF
few,TRBD1,15,TRBV15,TRBJ1-2,TGTGCCACAGCGGGGGGACAGGGGCGCGACTATGGCTACACCTTC,CATAGGQGRDYGYTF
many,TRBD2,18,TRBV12-3/TRBV12-4,TRBJ2-2,TGTGCCAGCAGTTCCCCCCTTTTAGCGGGAGGGCCAGACGGGGAGCTGTTTTTT,CASSSPLLAGGPDGELFF
-,-,16,TRBV15,TRBJ2-3,TGTGCCACCAGCAGAGCGCCTAGGCTTTCGACAGATACGCAGTATTTT,CATSRAPRLSTDTQYF
-,TRBD1,15,TRBV30,TRBJ1-2,TGTGCCTGGAGCGAGACAGGGGGACCGCTCTATGGCTACACCTTC,CAWSETGGPLYGYTF
many,TRBD2,17,TRBV20-1,TRBJ2-3,TGCAGTGCTAGGAAGACGGGGACTAGCGGGTGGACAGATACGCAGTATTTT,CSARKTGTSGWTDTQYF
-,-,11,TRBV5-1,TRBJ1-1,TGCGCCAGCAGGCCGGACACTGAAGCTTTCTTT,CASRPDTEAFF
-,-,13,TRBV19,TRBJ2-5,TGTGCCAGTAGTATCGGACTTGACGGGGCCCAGTACTTC,CASSIGLDGAQYF
many,-,14,TRBV11-2,TRBJ2-3,TGTGCCAGCAGCTTGGGGACCCCCACGGATACGCAGTATTTT,CASSLGTPTDTQYF
-,TRBD1,15,TRBV10-2,TRBJ1-2,TGCGCCACCGGTGGGACAGCATCTTCTAACTATGGCTACACCTTC,CATGGTASSNYGYTF
-,-,15,TRBV20-1,TRBJ1-4,TGCAGTGCTAGACATACAGGAGGGAACAATGAAAAACTGTTTTTT,CSARHTGGNNEKLFF
-,-,13,TRBV30,TRBJ2-7,TGTGCCTGGAATATAGGACAGAGAACGGAGCAGTACTTC,CAWNIGQRTEQYF
-,TRBD2,16,TRBV30,TRBJ2-1,TGTGCCTGGAGTGTAGGACTAGCAGCTCGGGGCAATGAGCAGTTCTTC,CAWSVGLAARGNEQFF
few,-,12,TRBV27,TRBJ2-7,TGTGCCAGCAGTTCCCCACTACGCGAGCAGTACTTC,CASSSPLREQYF
many,TRBD2,16,TRBV27,TRBJ2-3,TGTGCCAGCAGTTCGATAGCGGGAGCAAGCACAGATACGCAGTATTTT,CASSSIAGASTDTQYF
-,-,14,TRBV30,TRBJ1-2,TGTGCCTGGATCATACAGGGTGGAAACTATGGCTACACCTTC,CAWIIQGGNYGYTF
-,TRBD2,17,TRBV25-1,TRBJ2-3,TGTGCCAGCAGTGAATCCAGACTAGCGGGAGGCACAGATACGCAGTATTTT,CASSESRLAGGTDTQYF
few,-,13,TRBV12-3/TRBV12-4,TRBJ1-1,TGTGCCAGCAGTTCGGACGGGGGGACTGAAGCTTTCTTT,CASSSDGGTEAFF
few,-,14,TRBV5-1,TRBJ2-2,TGCGCCAGCAGCCACGGGATGGGTACCGGGGAGCTGTTTTTT,CASSHGMGTGELFF
few,-,15,TRBV4-1,TRBJ2-1,TGCGCCAGCAGCCAGGGACCGGGATACTACAATGAGCAGTTCTTC,CASSQGPGYYNEQFF
few,-,14,TRBV7-2,TRBJ2-3,TGTGCCAGCAGCGATTATCTAGAGACAGATACGCAGTATTTT,CASSDYLETDTQYF